These T cell receptor beta chains were read from a single sample in a study of cytomegalovirus exposure and HLA in healthy donors. Data came from immunoSEQ multiplex PCR; TCRdb stores just in-frame clones and leaves some out. The table includes some 120,000 clones, around 75% detected once. The sequencing sample was made of PBMCs. These receptors all stem from a woman aged 25 to 39 in good health and CMV-seronegative. Each CDR3 is given with its conserved first and last residue.

TRBV4-1,TRBJ1-2,15,CASSQDGTGTVGYTF
TRBV5-4,TRBJ1-3,15,CASSPDSFSGNTIYF
TRBV4-1,TRBJ2-1,16,CASSQEASGSLNEQFF
TRBV4-1,TRBJ1-2,15,CASSQVHSQGYGYTF
TRBV7-9,TRBJ2-2,17,CASSHGYGTGSTGELFF
TRBV10-3,TRBJ1-1,14,CAIRGDRVNTEAFF
TRBV5-1,TRBJ1-1,17,CASSYIVPGQGDTEAFF
TRBV27,TRBJ2-5,14,CASSLKDRGETQYF
TRBV18,TRBJ1-2,15,CASSPPDRSIYGYTF
TRBV6-5,TRBJ1-5,16,CASSYSIQHSNQPQHF
TRBV6-1,TRBJ2-1,13,CASRVLTSNEQFF
TRBV29-1,TRBJ1-2,15,CSVEGLRTWGHGYTF
TRBV6-1,TRBJ1-1,16,CASSGGTGGILSEAFF
TRBV30,TRBJ2-5,14,CAWSVTRTAETQYF
TRBV19,TRBJ2-7,14,CASSIRGTSGEQYF
TRBV27,TRBJ1-5,15,CASSSFRDRGQPQHF
TRBV7-8,TRBJ1-2,14,CASLEGRANYGYTF
TRBV4-1,TRBJ2-5,14,CASSQESGQETQYF
TRBV7-8,TRBJ1-1,18,CASSLRQLILARNTEAFF
TRBV19,TRBJ1-2,17,CASSPTGTGTMVYGYTF
TRBV4-2,-,17,CASSQAQGSDNSYEQYF
TRBV7-9,TRBJ1-5,13,CASSLSSGQPQHF
TRBV4-3,TRBJ1-2,18,CASSQVQDRGGGNYGYTF